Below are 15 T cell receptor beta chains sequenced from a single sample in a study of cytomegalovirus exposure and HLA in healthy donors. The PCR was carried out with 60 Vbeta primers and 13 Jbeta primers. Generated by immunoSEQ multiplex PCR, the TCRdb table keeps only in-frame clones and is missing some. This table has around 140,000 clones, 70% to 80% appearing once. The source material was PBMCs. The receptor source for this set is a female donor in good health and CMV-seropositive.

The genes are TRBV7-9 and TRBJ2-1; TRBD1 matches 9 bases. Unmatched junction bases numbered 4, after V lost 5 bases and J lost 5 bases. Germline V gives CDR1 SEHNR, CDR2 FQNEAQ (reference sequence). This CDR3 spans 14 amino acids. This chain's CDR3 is CASSRRTGDNEQFF. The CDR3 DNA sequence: TGTGCCAGCAGCCGACGGACAGGGGACAATGAGCAGTTCTTC.

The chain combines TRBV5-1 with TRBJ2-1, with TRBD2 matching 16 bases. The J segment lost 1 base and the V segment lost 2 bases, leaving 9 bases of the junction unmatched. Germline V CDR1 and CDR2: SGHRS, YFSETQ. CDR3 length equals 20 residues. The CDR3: CASSLAGTSGRGRSYNEQFF. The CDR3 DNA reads TGCGCCAGCAGCTTAGCCGGGACTAGCGGGAGGGGCAGGTCCTACAATGAGCAGTTCTTC.

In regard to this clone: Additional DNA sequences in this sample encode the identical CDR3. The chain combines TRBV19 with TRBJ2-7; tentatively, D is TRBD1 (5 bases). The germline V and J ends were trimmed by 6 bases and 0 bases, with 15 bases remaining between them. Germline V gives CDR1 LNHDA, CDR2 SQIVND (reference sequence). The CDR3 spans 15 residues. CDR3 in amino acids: CASRPTVLSSYEQYF. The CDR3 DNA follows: TGTGCCAGTAGACCGACAGTGCTCAGCTCCTACGAGCAGTACTTC.

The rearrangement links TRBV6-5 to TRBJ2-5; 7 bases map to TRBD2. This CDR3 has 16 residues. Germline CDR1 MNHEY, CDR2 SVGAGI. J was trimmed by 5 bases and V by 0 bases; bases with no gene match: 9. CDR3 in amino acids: CASSYSGEGLRETQYF. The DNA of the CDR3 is TGTGCCAGCAGTTACTCGGGGGAGGGACTGCGGGAGACCCAGTACTTC.

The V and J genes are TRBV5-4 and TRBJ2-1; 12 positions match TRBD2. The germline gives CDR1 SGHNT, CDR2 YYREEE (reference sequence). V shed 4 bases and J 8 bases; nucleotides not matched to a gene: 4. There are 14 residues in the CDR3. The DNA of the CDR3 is TGTGCCAGCAGCATGACTAGCGGGAGCTATGAGCAGTTCTTC. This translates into CASSMTSGSYEQFF.

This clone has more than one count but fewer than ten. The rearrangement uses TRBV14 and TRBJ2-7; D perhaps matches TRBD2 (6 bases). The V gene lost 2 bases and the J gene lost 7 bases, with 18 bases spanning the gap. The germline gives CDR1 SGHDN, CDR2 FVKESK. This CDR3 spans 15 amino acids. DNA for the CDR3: TGTGCCAGCAGCCAACAACCAGGGAGGTCGGGTGAGCAGTACTTC. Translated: CASSQQPGRSGEQYF.

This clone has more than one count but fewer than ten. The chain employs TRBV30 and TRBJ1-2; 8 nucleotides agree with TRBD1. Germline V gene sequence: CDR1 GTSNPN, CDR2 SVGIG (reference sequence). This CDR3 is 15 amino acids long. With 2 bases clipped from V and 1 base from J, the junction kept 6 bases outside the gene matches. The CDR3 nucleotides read TGTGCCTGGAGTTCCGCAGGGGGCAATAACTATGGCTACACCTTC. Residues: CAWSSAGGNNYGYTF.

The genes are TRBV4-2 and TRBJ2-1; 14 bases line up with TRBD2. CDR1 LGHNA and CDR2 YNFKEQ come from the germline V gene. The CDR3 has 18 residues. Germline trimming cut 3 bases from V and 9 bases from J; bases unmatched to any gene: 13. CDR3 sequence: CASSHGLAGGPTSIEQFF. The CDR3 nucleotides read TGTGCCAGCAGCCACGGACTAGCGGGGGGTCCTACGTCGATTGAGCAGTTCTTC.

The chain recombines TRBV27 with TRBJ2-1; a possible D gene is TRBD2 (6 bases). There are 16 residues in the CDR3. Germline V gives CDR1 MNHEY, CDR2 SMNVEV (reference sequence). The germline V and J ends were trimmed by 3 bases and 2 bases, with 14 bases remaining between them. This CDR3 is CASSFSGTLAYNEQFF. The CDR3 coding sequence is TGTGCCAGCAGTTTTTCCGGGACTCTCGCCTACAATGAGCAGTTCTTC.

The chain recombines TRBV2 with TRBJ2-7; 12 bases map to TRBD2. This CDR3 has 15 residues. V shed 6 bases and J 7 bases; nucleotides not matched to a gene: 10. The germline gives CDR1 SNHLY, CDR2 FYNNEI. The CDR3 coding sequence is TGTGCCAGCAGGGGGAGACTAGCGGGGGATTCGGAGCAGTACTTC. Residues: CASRGRLAGDSEQYF. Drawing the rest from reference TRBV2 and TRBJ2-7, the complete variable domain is EPEVTQTPSHQVTQMGQEVILRCVPISNHLYFYWYRQILGQKVEFLVSFYNNEISEKSEIFDDQFSVERPDGSNFTLKIRSTKLEDSAMYFCASRGRLAGDSEQYFGPGTRLTVT.

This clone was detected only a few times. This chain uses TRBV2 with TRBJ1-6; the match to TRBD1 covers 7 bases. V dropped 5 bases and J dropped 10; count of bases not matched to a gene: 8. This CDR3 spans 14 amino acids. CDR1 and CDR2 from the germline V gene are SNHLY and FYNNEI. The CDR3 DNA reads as TGTGCCAGCAGTCAGGGGGACATTGGATCACCCCTCCACTTT. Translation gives CASSQGDIGSPLHF.

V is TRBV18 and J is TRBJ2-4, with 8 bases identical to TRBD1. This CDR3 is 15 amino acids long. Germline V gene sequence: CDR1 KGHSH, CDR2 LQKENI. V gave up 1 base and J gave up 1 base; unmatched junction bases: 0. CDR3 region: CASSPRDRAKNIQYF. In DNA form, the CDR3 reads TGTGCCAGCTCACCACGGGACAGGGCCAAAAACATTCAGTACTTC.

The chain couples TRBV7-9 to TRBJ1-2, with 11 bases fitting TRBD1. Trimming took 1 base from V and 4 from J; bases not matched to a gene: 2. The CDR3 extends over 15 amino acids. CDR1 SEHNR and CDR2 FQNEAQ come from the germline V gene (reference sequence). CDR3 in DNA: TGTGCCAGCAGCTTAGAAGGGACAGGGGGCTATGGCTACACCTTC. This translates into CASSLEGTGGYGYTF.

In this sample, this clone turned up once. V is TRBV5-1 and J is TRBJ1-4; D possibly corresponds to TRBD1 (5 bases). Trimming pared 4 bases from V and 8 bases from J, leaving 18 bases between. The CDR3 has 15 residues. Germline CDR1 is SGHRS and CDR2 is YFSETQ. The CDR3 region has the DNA TGCGCCAGCAGCCGGGACTGGGGTGGGACGGAAAAACTGTTTTTT. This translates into CASSRDWGGTEKLFF. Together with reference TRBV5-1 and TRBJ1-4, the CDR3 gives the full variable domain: KAGVTQTPRYLIKTRGQQVTLSCSPISGHRSVSWYQQTPGQGLQFLFEYFSETQRNKGNFPGRFSGRQFSNSRSEMNVSTLELGDSALYLCASSRDWGGTEKLFFGSGTQLSVL.

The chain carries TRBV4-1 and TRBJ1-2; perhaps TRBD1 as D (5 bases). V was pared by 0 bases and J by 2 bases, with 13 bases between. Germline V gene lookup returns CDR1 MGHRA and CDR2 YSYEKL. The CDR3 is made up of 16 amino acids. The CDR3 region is CASSQEWARTNYGYTF. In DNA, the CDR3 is TGCGCCAGCAGCCAAGAATGGGCCAGGACAAACTATGGCTACACCTTC.